This T cell receptor beta chain originates from a study of T cells after yellow fever vaccination. Overall study results and limits: The study re-detected most primary-vaccination clones after the booster (96% CD4, 85% to 90% CD8). Faster peaking, at day 5 versus 15, marked a secondary response that was weaker. Some clonotypes were seen in both the CD4 and the CD8 compartments. These made up a small share and likely arose from convergent recombination.

UMIs and a universal primer site were added when TCR cDNA was made by 5'RACE template switching. TCRdb analysed the 5' RACE reads with MiXCR anew, one entry per CDR3 protein. The repertoire consists of just under 600,000 distinct CDR3 sequences, with roughly 13% occurring once and the leading ten covering 11% to 15%. In regard to this clonotype: Its antigen is still unknown.

This CDR3 has 12 amino acids. Germline V CDR1 and CDR2: MNHEY, SVGAGI. V lost 8 bases to trimming and J lost 5 bases, with 12 bases between them. This TCR was recovered from a man aged 30-40 years who received the YFV17D yellow fever vaccine. V gene TRBV6-5 combines with J gene TRBJ1-1; the D gene is possibly TRBD1 (5 bases). The material was PBMCs, obtained on the day of the yellow fever booster vaccination. The CDR3 sequence is CASGGALTEAFF. Written as DNA, the CDR3 is TGTGCCAGCGGCGGGGCTTTAACTGAAGCTTTCTTT.